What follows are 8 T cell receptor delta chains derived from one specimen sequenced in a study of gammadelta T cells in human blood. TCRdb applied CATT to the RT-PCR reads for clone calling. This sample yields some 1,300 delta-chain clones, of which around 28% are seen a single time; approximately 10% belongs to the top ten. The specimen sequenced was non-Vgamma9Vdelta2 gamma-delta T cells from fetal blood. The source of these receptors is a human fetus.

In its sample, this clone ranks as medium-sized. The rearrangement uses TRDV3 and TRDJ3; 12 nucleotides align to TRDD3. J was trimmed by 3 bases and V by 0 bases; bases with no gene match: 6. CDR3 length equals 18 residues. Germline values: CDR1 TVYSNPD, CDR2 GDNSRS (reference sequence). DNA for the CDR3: TGTGCCTTTAGCGGCTGGGGGATACGCGGCTGGGACACCCGACAGATGTTTTTC. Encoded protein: CAFSGWGIRGWDTRQMFF.

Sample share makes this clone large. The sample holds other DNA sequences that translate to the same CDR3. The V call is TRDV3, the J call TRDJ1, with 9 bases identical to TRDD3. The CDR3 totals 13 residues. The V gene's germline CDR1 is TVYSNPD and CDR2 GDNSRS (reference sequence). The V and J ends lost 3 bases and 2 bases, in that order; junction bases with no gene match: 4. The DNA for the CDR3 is TGTGCCTTAACTGGGGGAGGGACCGATAAACTCATCTTT. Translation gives CALTGGGTDKLIF.

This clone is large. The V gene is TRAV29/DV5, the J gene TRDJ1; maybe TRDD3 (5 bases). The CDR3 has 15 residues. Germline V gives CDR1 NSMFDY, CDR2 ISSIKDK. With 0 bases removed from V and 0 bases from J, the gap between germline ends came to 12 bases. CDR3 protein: CAASASGVYTDKLIF. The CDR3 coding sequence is TGTGCAGCAAGCGCTTCGGGGGTCTACACCGATAAACTCATCTTT.

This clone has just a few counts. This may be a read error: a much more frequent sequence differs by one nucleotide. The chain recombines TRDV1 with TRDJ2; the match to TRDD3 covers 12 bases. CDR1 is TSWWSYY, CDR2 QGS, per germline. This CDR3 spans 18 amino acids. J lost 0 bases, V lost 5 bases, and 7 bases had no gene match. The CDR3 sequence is CALGRIYWGIPLTAQLFF. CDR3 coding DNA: TGTGCTCTTGGGAGGATATACTGGGGGATACCTTTGACAGCACAACTCTTCTTT.

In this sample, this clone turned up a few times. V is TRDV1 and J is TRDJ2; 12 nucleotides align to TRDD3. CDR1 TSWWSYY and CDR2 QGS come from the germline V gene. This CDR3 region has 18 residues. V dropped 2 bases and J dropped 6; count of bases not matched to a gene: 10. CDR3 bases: TGTGCTCTTGGGGAAGCCGTACTGGGGGATACTGGGGCAGCACAACTCTTCTTT. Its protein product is CALGEAVLGDTGAAQLFF.

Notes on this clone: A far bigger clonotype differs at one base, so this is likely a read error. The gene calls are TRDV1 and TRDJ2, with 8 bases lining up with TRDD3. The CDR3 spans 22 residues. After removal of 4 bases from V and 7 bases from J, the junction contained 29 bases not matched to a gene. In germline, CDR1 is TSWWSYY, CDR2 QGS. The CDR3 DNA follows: TGTGCTCTTGGGGGCCGGCCTTCCGGTGCGCTGTGGGGGATCCACAGCGGAGCACAACTCTTCTTT. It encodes CALGGRPSGALWGIHSGAQLFF.

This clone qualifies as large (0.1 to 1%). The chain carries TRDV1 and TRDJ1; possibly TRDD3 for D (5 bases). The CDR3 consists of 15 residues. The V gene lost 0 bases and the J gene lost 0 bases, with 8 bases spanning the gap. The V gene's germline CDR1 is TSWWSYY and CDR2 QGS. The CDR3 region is CALGELRGYTDKLIF. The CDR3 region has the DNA TGTGCTCTTGGGGAACTACGGGGGTACACCGATAAACTCATCTTT.

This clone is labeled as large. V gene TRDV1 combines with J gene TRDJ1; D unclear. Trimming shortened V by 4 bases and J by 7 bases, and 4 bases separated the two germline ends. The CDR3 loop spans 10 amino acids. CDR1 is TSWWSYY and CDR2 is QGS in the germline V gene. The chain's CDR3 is CALGGFKLIF. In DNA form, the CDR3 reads TGTGCTCTTGGGGGCTTTAAACTCATCTTT.